One sample yielded the 2 T cell receptor beta chains listed below, sequenced in a study of cytomegalovirus exposure and HLA in healthy donors. Amplification used 60 Vbeta primers and 13 Jbeta primers. TCRdb's table, derived via immunoSEQ multiplex PCR, lists solely in-frame clones and lacks some. The data contain roughly 110,000 clones, 70% to 80% of them seen just once; the ten biggest clones take up about 2.3%. The sequenced sample consisted of PBMCs. The receptors come from a man aged 18 to 29 in good health and CMV-seronegative.

This clone was recorded once. The chain employs TRBV5-6 and TRBJ2-1; D uncertain. The V and J ends lost 0 bases and 0 bases respectively, with 7 bases between them. The germline V gene has CDR1 SGHDT and CDR2 YYEEEE. The CDR3 is 15 amino acids. The CDR3 protein is CASSLAVSSYNEQFF. The DNA of the CDR3 is TGTGCCAGCAGCTTGGCGGTAAGCTCCTACAATGAGCAGTTCTTC.

V and J are TRBV7-8 and TRBJ2-1, with 8 nucleotides matching TRBD2. The CDR3 has 16 amino acids. Looked up from germline, CDR1 is SGHVS and CDR2 is FQNEAQ. Germline trimming cut 6 bases from V and 8 bases from J; bases unmatched to any gene: 15. The CDR3 protein is CASSPDIGGGSDEQFF. The CDR3 bases are TGTGCCAGCAGTCCCGATATCGGGGGGGGCAGCGATGAGCAGTTCTTC.